This T cell receptor (beta chain) was sequenced for a study of OX40 agonist ivuxolimab in advanced cancers. The CDR3 sequence is 13 residues long. Trimming removed 6 bases from V and 0 bases from J, with 6 bases in between. Germline V lookup: CDR1 MNHEY, CDR2 SMNVEV (reference sequence). Profiled with immunoSEQ multiplex PCR; TCRdb holds only in-frame clones, not every one. The sample has about 64,000 clones, roughly 86% seen once; the top ten hold more than 8%. The sample in question was CD4+ or CD8+ T cells sorted from blood, obtained in a trial of the OX40 agonist ivuxolimab. The chain uses TRBV27 and TRBJ2-1; D is unresolved. This sequence was found in an adult with an advanced solid tumor such as melanoma, head and neck, liver or kidney cancer. The CDR3 nucleotides read TGTGCCAGCAGGGGTAGCTCCTACAATGAGCAGTTCTTC. As protein: CASRGSSYNEQFF.